The 19 T cell receptor beta chains given below trace back to one sample, sequenced in a study of cytomegalovirus exposure and HLA in healthy donors. The PCR contained 60 Vbeta and 13 Jbeta primers. Sequenced by immunoSEQ multiplex PCR; TCRdb stores in-frame clones only, minus some. This sample has about 100,000 clones, with 84% found just once. The sample comprised PBMCs. The receptors here all came from a woman aged 18 to 35 in good health and CMV-seronegative.

This clone came up once. The V and J genes are TRBV7-2 and TRBJ2-5, with 7 bases fitting TRBD2. CDR1 is SGHTA, CDR2 FQGNSA, per germline. The CDR3 extends over 14 amino acids. Trimming at V came to 5 bases and at J to 5 bases, leaving 8 bases not matched to a gene. This CDR3 is CASSPQRGRETQYF. CDR3 coding DNA: TGTGCCAGCAGCCCACAGCGGGGTCGGGAGACCCAGTACTTC.

This clone was seen only a few times. The rearrangement uses TRBV27 and TRBJ1-4; perhaps TRBD1 as D (5 bases). This CDR3 is 15 amino acids long. V was clipped by 4 bases and J by 4 bases, with 13 bases between them. CDR1 and CDR2 (germline): MNHEY, SMNVEV (reference sequence). Here the CDR3 reads CASSSGGAGNEKLFF. CDR3 coding DNA: TGTGCCAGCAGTTCTGGGGGAGCGGGTAATGAAAAACTGTTTTTT. Variable domain in full (rest from reference TRBV27 and TRBJ1-4): EAQVTQNPRYLITVTGKKLTVTCSQNMNHEYMSWYRQDPGLGLRQIYYSMNVEVTDKGDVPEGYKVSRKEKRNFPLILESPSPNQTSLYFCASSSGGAGNEKLFFGSGTQLSVL.

This clone has more than one count but fewer than ten. The CDR3: CASSVWTGEAFF. CDR3 sequence (DNA): TGTGCCAGCAGTGTTTGGACAGGGGAAGCTTTCTTT. The rearrangement uses TRBV6-1 and TRBJ1-1, with 8 bases that match TRBD1. The CDR3 sequence is 12 residues long. CDR1 and CDR2 from the germline V gene are MNHNS and SASEGT. Trimming at V came to 4 bases and at J to 8 bases, leaving 3 bases not matched to a gene.

The CDR3 region is CASSLIRGGYPYEQYF. The CDR3 nucleotides are TGTGCCAGCAGTTTAATCCGGGGGGGATACCCCTACGAGCAGTACTTC. The V and J genes are TRBV27 and TRBJ2-7, with 8 nucleotides matching TRBD2. V shed 2 bases and J 2 bases; nucleotides not matched to a gene: 8. This CDR3 contains 16 residues. Germline-derived CDR1 and CDR2 are MNHEY and SMNVEV (reference sequence).

The chain links TRBV28 to TRBJ2-5; D possibly corresponds to TRBD2 (5 bases). The V end was cut by 2 bases, the J end by 5 bases, with 9 bases between. Per germline, CDR1 MDHEN and CDR2 SYDVKM. This CDR3 comprises 13 residues. The CDR3 nucleotides are TGTGCCAGCAGTTTAACTAGGGTTGAGACCCAGTACTTC. Amino acid sequence: CASSLTRVETQYF.

The chain employs TRBV27 and TRBJ1-1; 7 positions agree with TRBD1. The junction had 3 bases not matched to a gene; V was cut back by 5 bases and J by 3 bases. CDR1 and CDR2 from the germline V gene are MNHEY and SMNVEV (reference sequence). CDR3 length: 13 amino acids. The CDR3 nucleotides read TGTGCCAGCAGTCCAGGGACAGACACTGAAGCTTTCTTT. It specifies CASSPGTDTEAFF.

The count of this clone is one. This sequence joins TRBV9 and TRBJ1-3; 7 nucleotides align to TRBD1. CDR1 and CDR2 (germline): SGDLS, YYNGEE. The CDR3 loop spans 14 amino acids. The V and J ends lost 1 base and 3 bases, in that order; junction bases with no gene match: 1. The chain's CDR3 is CASSVRGLGNTIYF. The CDR3, as DNA: TGTGCCAGCAGCGTAAGGGGGCTTGGAAACACCATATATTTT.

This clone was counted a few times. The chain couples TRBV7-9 to TRBJ2-7, with 7 bases that match TRBD2. The V gene's germline CDR1 is SEHNR and CDR2 FQNEAQ (reference sequence). The CDR3 is made up of 15 amino acids. After removal of 5 bases from V and 2 bases from J, the junction contained 9 bases not matched to a gene. The CDR3 region is CASSNIVGRAYEQYF. CDR3 nucleotides: TGTGCCAGCAGCAACATCGTGGGGAGGGCCTACGAGCAGTACTTC. Variable domain in full (rest from reference TRBV7-9 and TRBJ2-7): DTGVSQNPRHKITKRGQNVTFRCDPISEHNRLYWYRQTLGQGPEFLTYFQNEAQLEKSRLLSDRFSAERPKGSFSTLEIQRTEQGDSAMYLCASSNIVGRAYEQYFGPGTRLTVT.

V gene TRBV7-9 combines with J gene TRBJ1-1; D possibly corresponds to TRBD1 (6 bases). Trimming removed 4 bases from V and 4 bases from J, with 16 bases in between. In germline, CDR1 is SEHNR, CDR2 FQNEAQ (reference sequence). There are 15 residues in the CDR3. The CDR3 protein is CASSSEDRQITEAFF. Here the CDR3 DNA reads TGTGCCAGCAGCTCGGAGGACAGACAAATCACTGAAGCTTTCTTT.

This rearrangement joins TRBV5-4 to TRBJ2-3, with D unclear. The V gene's germline CDR1 is SGHNT and CDR2 YYREEE (reference sequence). The CDR3 is 16 amino acids. Trimming removed 0 bases at V and 0 bases at J, with 11 bases between. CDR3 residues: CASSLAGFTSTDTQYF. The CDR3 nucleotides read TGTGCCAGCAGCTTGGCCGGTTTCACTAGCACAGATACGCAGTATTTT.

This rearrangement joins TRBV28 to TRBJ2-2, with D hard to call. The germline V gene has CDR1 MDHEN and CDR2 SYDVKM. The CDR3 runs 14 residues. V dropped 1 base and J dropped 3 bases, with 6 bases sitting between them. The CDR3 nucleotides read TGTGCCAGCAGTTTATCCCTGTACACCGGGGAGCTGTTTTTT. As protein: CASSLSLYTGELFF.

The chain links TRBV19 to TRBJ2-3, with D possibly matching TRBD2 (5 bases). Germline CDR1 and CDR2: LNHDA and SQIVND (reference sequence). Between the trimmed V and J ends, which lost 7 bases and 2 bases, there was a span of 16 bases. CDR3 length: 15 residues. The DNA for the CDR3 is TGTGCCAGTACCCAAAATGCGGGTTCCACAGATACGCAGTATTTT. Translating gives CASTQNAGSTDTQYF.

Of note for this clone: A junction end diverges from the germline sequence, so it may reflect a read error. This chain uses TRBV7-9 with TRBJ1-3, with D perhaps TRBD1 (6 bases). The CDR3 is 16 amino acids. The V gene's germline CDR1 is SEHNR and CDR2 FQNEAQ (reference sequence). In DNA, the CDR3 is TGTTCCAGCAGCTTAGTCCTTTCAGGGGCTGGAAACACCATATATTTT. Amino acid sequence: CSSSLVLSGAGNTIYF.

The gene calls are TRBV7-2 and TRBJ2-2; D unclear. Germline V CDR1 and CDR2: SGHTA, FQGNSA. Trimming cost V 5 bases and J 5 bases, with 21 bases left between them. CDR3 length: 17 amino acids. CDR3 protein: CASSPQSYSSHTGELFF. In DNA, the CDR3 is TGTGCCAGCAGCCCCCAGAGCTACAGTAGTCATACCGGGGAGCTGTTTTTT.

The chain is built from TRBV9 and TRBJ2-2, with 13 positions matching TRBD2. Germline values: CDR1 SGDLS, CDR2 YYNGEE. V shed 0 bases and J 6 bases; nucleotides not matched to a gene: 8. The CDR3 is 18 residues long. The CDR3 nucleotides read TGTGCCAGCAGCGTAGGTGGACTAGCGGGGGCCCTCCCCGGGGAGCTGTTTTTT. Amino acid sequence: CASSVGGLAGALPGELFF.

The rearrangement joins TRBV7-2 to TRBJ2-5, with D tentatively TRBD1 (5 bases). The CDR3 has 16 amino acids. Trimming cost V 1 base and J 5 bases, with 17 bases left between them. Germline V gene data show CDR1 as SGHTA and CDR2 as FQGNSA. In DNA form, the CDR3 reads TGTGCCAGCAGCTTAGGAGGTGCCAGGGCCTTGGAGACCCAGTACTTC. Translating it yields CASSLGGARALETQYF.

The CDR3 region has the DNA TGTGCCAGCAGCCCGGCTAGCGGGGGAGCAGATACGCAGTATTTT. This encodes CASSPASGGADTQYF. The chain joins TRBV6-5 to TRBJ2-3; 10 bases match TRBD2. The CDR3 contains 15 residues. Germline CDR1 reads MNHEY; CDR2 reads SVGAGI. With 6 bases clipped from V and 4 bases from J, the junction kept 7 bases outside the gene matches.

The chain has TRBV27 and TRBJ2-1; TRBD2 matches at 7 bases. Germline assignment: CDR1 MNHEY and CDR2 SMNVEV (reference sequence). The CDR3 spans 16 residues. J was trimmed by 4 bases and V by 7 bases; bases with no gene match: 13. In DNA form, the CDR3 reads TGTGCCAGCAACCCGACCCTGGGGGGGACGTACAATGAGCAGTTCTTC. As protein: CASNPTLGGTYNEQFF.

In regard to this clone: Other DNA sequences in the sample encode the same CDR3. The chain employs TRBV6-1 and TRBJ2-5; 7 nucleotides match TRBD2. CDR1 and CDR2 from the germline V gene are MNHNS and SASEGT. The CDR3 totals 14 residues. The trim removed 9 bases at V and 5 bases at J, leaving 12 bases unmatched. The CDR3: CASTSSWGGETQYF. The CDR3 DNA sequence: TGTGCCAGTACCTCATCATGGGGGGGGGAGACCCAGTACTTC.